This TCR beta chain was obtained from a study of T cells after yellow fever vaccination (dated by TCRdb to between 2018 and 2021). Study-level background: Libraries from fractions with low cell numbers were prepared with the SMART-Seq v4 Ultra Low Input RNA kit. Bulk TCR alpha and beta repertoires were sequenced longitudinally to track T-cell clones before and after primary and booster YFV17D yellow fever vaccination. Two healthy male donors, one aged 18 to 30 and one aged 30 to 39 years, made up the cohort. Bulk PBMC replicates and cell subsets were isolated from blood drawn at multiple timepoints before and after both primary and secondary immunization. The study at large found these results: Most clones expanded after primary vaccination (approximately 96% of CD4 and 88% of CD8) were re-detected after the booster, suggesting that broad memory maintenance occurred. Compared with the primary T-cell response, the secondary T-cell response was faster but weaker, reaching its peak on day 5 rather than on day 15. Because only a couple of donors were included in the study, the extent to which the findings can be generalized is limited. A small share of clonotypes was detected in both CD4 and CD8 compartments, with the overlap likely arising from convergent recombination. Computational filtering was needed because FACS-sorted repertoires could contain abundant contaminating clonotypes from the bulk population.

Sample treatment or condition, as interpreted from the label and publication: live attenuated yellow fever vaccine strain. A standard Ficoll-Paque protocol was used to isolate PBMCs from peripheral blood. Dynabeads CD4 and CD8 positive selection kits were used to isolate CD4 and CD8 T-cell fractions. TriZol was used to extract RNA from bulk PBMCs, from CD4 and CD8 fractions, and from dextramer-positive and dextramer-negative fractions. The CDR3 spans 15 residues, from the cysteine through the phenylalanine. Only the CDR3 region is kept as DNA, spanning 45 bases read in frame from base 1. The germline V gene supplies CDR1 SGHTA and CDR2 FQGNSA. Trimming takes 7 bases from V and 4 bases from J, and the germline ends sit 20 bases apart. A remark on this clonotype: The clone's antigen remains unknown. No quality values exist for individual bases; no much larger clone is one base distant.

TCR cDNA was made using 5'RACE template switching, a step that added a universal primer site and unique molecular identifiers. cDNA synthesis was primed from both the TCR alpha and TCR beta constant segments. Libraries were amplified in two PCR steps, with sample barcodes and sequencing adapters added in the second step. Libraries were sequenced on Illumina HiSeq 2500 (2x100 bp) or NovaSeq (2x150 bp). As for the original processing: MIGEC handled demultiplexing of reads and collapsing into UMI consensus sequences, while MiXCR performed V(D)J alignment. Clonotypes responding to the vaccine were identified with edgeR on replicate PBMC samples, with the criteria of FDR below 0.01 and a log2 fold change above 5 up to day 15. CD4 or CD8 identity was assigned to each bulk clonotype according to whether the clonotype was present at higher abundance in the sequenced CD4 repertoire or the sequenced CD8 repertoire. Starting from the raw public reads, TCRdb applied fastp trimming at Q25, assembled clones with MiXCR and retained in-frame beta chains. Entries are consolidated by CDR3 protein sequence, retaining the most common genes and DNA. The V and J calls were not made by the authors but by TCRdb's processing. The sample includes about 240,000 distinct CDR3 sequences, with about 7% observed a single time. The top ten clones comprise more than 0.8% of the sample.

The chain is made from TRBV7-2 and TRBJ2-7; the D segment could be TRBD2, given 6 matching bases. The sequencing used CD4+ T cells sorted from PBMCs, collected 15 days after the yellow fever booster vaccination. This receptor was identified in a man aged 25 to 40 who received the YFV17D yellow fever vaccine. In nucleotide form, the sequence is TGTGCCAGCACCCTGGGGGGTGCGGGAAAATACGAGCAGTACTTC. The translation is CASTLGGAGKYEQYF.